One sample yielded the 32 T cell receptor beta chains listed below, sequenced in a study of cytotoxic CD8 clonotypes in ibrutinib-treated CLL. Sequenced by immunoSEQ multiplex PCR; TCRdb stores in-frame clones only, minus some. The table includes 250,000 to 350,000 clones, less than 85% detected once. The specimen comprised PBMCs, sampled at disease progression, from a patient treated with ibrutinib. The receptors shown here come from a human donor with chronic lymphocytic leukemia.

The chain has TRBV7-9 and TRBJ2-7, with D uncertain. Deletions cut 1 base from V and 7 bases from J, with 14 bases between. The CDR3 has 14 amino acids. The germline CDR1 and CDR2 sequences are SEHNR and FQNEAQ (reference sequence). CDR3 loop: CASSLVIPPDEQYF. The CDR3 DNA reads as TGTGCCAGCAGCTTAGTTATCCCACCTGATGAGCAGTACTTC.

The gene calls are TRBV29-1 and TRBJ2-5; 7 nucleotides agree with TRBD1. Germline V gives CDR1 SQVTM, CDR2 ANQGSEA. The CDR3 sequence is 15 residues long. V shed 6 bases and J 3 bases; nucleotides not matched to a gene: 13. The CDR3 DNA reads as TGCAGCGTACCCCAGAAAGGGGGCCTGGAAGAGACCCAGTACTTC. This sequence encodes CSVPQKGGLEETQYF.

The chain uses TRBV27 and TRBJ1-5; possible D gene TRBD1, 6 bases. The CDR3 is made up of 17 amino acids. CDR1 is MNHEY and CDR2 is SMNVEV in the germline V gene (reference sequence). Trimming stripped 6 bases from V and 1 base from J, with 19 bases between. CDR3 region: CASSPAWGLRSNQPQHF. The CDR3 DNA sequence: TGTGCCAGCAGCCCAGCCTGGGGGCTCAGAAGCAATCAGCCCCAGCATTTT.

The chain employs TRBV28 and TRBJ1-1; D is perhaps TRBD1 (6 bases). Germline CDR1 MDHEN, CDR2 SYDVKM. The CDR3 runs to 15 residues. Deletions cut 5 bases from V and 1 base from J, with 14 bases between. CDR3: CASSEYRVKNTEAFF. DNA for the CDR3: TGTGCCAGCAGTGAGTACAGGGTAAAGAACACTGAAGCTTTCTTT.

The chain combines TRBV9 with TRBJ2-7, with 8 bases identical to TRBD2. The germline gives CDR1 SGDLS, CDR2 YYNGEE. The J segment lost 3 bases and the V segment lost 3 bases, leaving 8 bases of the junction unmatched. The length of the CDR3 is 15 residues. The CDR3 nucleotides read TGTGCCAGCAGCGCGTCAACGGGACTAGGCTACGAGCAGTACTTC. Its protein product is CASSASTGLGYEQYF.

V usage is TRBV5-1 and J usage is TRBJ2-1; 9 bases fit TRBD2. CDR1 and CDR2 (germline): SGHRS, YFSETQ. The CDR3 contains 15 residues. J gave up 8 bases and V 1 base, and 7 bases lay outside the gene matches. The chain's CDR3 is CASSLLLAGEDEQFF. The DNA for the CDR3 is TGCGCCAGCAGCTTGTTGTTAGCGGGAGAGGATGAGCAGTTCTTC. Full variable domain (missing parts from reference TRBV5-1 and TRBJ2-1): KAGVTQTPRYLIKTRGQQVTLSCSPISGHRSVSWYQQTPGQGLQFLFEYFSETQRNKGNFPGRFSGRQFSNSRSEMNVSTLELGDSALYLCASSLLLAGEDEQFFGPGTRLTVL.

DNA of the CDR3: TGTGCCATCAGACAGACAGGAGACTACGAGCAGTACTTC. Translating it yields CAIRQTGDYEQYF. The chain employs TRBV10-3 and TRBJ2-7; the D gene is possibly TRBD1 (6 bases). CDR3 length: 13 residues. Trimming stripped 6 bases from V and 3 bases from J, with 12 bases between. Germline lookup yields CDR1 ENHRY and CDR2 SYGVKD.

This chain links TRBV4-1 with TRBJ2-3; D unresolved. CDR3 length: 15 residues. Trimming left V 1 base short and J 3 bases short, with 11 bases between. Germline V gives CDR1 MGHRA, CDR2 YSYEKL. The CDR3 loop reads CASSQVQSETDTQYF. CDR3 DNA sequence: TGCGCCAGCAGCCAAGTTCAAAGTGAAACAGATACGCAGTATTTT.

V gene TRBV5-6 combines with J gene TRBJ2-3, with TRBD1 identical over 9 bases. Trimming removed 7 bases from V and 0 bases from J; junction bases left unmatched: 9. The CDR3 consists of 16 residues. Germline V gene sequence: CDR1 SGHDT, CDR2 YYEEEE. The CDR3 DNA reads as TGTGCCAGCGGGACAGGGAAGCTGTTTAGCACAGATACGCAGTATTTT. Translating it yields CASGTGKLFSTDTQYF.

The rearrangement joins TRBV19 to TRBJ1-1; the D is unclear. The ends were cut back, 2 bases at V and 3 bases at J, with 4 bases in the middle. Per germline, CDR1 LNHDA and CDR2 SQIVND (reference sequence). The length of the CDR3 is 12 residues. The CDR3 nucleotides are TGTGCCAGTAGTATACGCCACACTGAAGCTTTCTTT. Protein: CASSIRHTEAFF.

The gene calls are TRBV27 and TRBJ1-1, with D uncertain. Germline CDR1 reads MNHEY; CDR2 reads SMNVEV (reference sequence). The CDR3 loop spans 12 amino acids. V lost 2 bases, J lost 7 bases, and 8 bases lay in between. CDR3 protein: CASSLATCEAFF. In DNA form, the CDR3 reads TGTGCCAGCAGTTTAGCCACTTGTGAAGCTTTCTTT.

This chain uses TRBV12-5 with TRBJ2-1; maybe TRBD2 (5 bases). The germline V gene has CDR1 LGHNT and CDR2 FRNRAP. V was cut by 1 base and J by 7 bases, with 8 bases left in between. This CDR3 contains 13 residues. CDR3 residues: CASGLGTRNEQFF. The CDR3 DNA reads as TGTGCTAGTGGTTTGGGTACTAGGAATGAGCAGTTCTTC.

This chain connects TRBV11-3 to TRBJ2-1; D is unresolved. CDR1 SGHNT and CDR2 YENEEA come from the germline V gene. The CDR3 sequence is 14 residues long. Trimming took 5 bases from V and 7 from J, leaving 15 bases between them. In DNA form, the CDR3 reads TGTGCCAGCAGCCCCAACAAGTACGTGAATGAGCAGTTCTTC. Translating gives CASSPNKYVNEQFF.

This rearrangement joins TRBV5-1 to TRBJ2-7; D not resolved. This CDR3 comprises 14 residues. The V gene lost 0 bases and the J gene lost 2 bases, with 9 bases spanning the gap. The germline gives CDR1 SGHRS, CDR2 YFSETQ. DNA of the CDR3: TGCGCCAGCAGCTTGGAGAGCGCTGCCTACGAGCAGTACTTC. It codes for CASSLESAAYEQYF.

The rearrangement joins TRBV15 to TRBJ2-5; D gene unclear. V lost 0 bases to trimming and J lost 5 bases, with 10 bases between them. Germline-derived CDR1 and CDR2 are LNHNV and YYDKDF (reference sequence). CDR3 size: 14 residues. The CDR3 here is CATSRDRARETQYF. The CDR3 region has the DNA TGTGCCACCAGCAGAGATCGGGCCCGGGAGACCCAGTACTTC.

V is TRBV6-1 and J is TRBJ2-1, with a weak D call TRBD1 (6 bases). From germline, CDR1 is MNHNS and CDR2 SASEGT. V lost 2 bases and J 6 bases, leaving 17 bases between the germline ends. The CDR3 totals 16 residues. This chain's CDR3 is CASSELQGPLFNEQFF. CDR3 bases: TGTGCCAGCAGTGAATTGCAGGGGCCGCTGTTCAATGAGCAGTTCTTC.

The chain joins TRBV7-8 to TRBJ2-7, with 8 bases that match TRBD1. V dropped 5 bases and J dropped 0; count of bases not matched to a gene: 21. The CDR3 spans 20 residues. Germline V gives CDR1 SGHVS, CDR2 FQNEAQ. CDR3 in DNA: TGTGCCAGCAGCCCTTTTGTCCCCCGTCGGGACAGGTCCGACTCCTACGAGCAGTACTTC. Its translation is CASSPFVPRRDRSDSYEQYF.

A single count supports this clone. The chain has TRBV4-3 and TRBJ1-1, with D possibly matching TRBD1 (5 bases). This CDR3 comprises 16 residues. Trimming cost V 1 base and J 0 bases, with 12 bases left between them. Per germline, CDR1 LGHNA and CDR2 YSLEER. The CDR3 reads CASSQGPGTLNTEAFF. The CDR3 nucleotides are TGCGCCAGCAGCCAAGGGCCAGGGACTCTGAACACTGAAGCTTTCTTT.

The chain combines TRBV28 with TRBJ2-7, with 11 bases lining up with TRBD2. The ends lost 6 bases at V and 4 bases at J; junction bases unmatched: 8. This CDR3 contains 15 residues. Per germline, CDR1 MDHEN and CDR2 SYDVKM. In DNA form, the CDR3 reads TGTGCCAGCAGCAGACTAGCGGGATTGATGTACGAGCAGTACTTC. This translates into CASSRLAGLMYEQYF.

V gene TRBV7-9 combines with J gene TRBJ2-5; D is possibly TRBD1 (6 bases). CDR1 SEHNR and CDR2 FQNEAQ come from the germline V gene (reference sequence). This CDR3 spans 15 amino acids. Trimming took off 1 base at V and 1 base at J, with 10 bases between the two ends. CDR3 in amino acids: CASSLDSGAQETQYF. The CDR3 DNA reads TGTGCCAGCAGCTTAGATTCAGGGGCCCAAGAGACCCAGTACTTC.

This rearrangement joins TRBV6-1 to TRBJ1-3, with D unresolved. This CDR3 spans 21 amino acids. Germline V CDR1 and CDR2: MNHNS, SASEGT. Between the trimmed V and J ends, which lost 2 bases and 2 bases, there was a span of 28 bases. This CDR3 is CASSEPPYTARFLDAGNTIYF. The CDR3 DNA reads TGTGCCAGCAGTGAACCCCCCTACACGGCCCGGTTCTTAGACGCTGGAAACACCATATATTTT.

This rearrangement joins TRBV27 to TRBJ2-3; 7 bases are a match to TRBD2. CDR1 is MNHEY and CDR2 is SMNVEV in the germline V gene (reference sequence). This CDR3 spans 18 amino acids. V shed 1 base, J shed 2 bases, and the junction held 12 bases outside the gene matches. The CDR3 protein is CASSLLPGGYKLTDTQYF. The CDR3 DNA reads TGTGCCAGCAGTTTATTACCCGGGGGGTACAAACTCACAGATACGCAGTATTTT.

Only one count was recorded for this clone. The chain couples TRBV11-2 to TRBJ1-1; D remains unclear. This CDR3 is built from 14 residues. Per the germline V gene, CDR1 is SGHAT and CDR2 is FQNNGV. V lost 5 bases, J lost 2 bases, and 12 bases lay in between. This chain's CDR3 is CASSRGRGNTEAFF. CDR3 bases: TGTGCCAGCAGCCGGGGTCGGGGAAACACTGAAGCTTTCTTT.

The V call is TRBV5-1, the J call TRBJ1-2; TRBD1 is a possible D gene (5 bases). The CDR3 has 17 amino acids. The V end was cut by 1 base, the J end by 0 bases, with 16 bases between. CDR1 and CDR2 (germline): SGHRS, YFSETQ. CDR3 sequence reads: CASSLRAGKAPNYGYTF. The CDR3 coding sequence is TGCGCCAGCAGCTTGAGGGCAGGGAAAGCTCCTAACTATGGCTACACCTTC.

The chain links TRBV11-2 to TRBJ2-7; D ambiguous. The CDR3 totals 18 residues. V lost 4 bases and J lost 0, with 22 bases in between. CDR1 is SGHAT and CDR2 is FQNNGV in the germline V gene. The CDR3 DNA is TGTGCCAGCAGCTCTAGTCCTTTGCGAACCCAGGCCTCCTACGAGCAGTACTTC. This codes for CASSSSPLRTQASYEQYF.

CDR3: CASSQEGQGRTEAFF. For the CDR3, the DNA is TGCGCCAGCAGCCAAGAGGGGCAGGGGAGGACTGAAGCTTTCTTT. The rearrangement joins TRBV4-3 to TRBJ1-1; D might be TRBD1 (6 bases). The length of the CDR3 is 15 residues. In germline, CDR1 is LGHNA, CDR2 YSLEER. V lost 0 bases and J lost 5, with 13 bases in between.

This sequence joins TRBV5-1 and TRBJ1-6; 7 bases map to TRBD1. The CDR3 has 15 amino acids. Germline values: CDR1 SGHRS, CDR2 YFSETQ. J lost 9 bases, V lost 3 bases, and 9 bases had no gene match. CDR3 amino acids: CASSSRGGLSSPLHF. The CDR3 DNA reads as TGCGCCAGCAGCTCCAGGGGGGGTCTTAGTTCACCCCTCCACTTT.

The CDR3 spells CASRTGLDNEQFF. The CDR3 nucleotides are TGTGCCAGCCGGACAGGGTTGGACAATGAGCAGTTCTTC. The V call is TRBV10-3, the J call TRBJ2-1; TRBD1 matches 8 bases. The CDR3 has 13 residues. Trimming took 10 bases from V and 5 from J; bases not matched to a gene: 7. Germline loops: CDR1 ENHRY, CDR2 SYGVKD.

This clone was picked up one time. The CDR3 loop reads CASSFTSGGAAVTDTQYF. Written as DNA, the CDR3 is TGTGCCAGCAGCTTTACTAGCGGGGGGGCCGCAGTCACAGATACGCAGTATTTT. This chain joins TRBV13 and TRBJ2-3, with 13 bases lining up with TRBD2. This CDR3 contains 18 residues. CDR1 PRHDT and CDR2 FYEKMQ come from the germline V gene (reference sequence). The V segment lost 3 bases and the J segment 2 bases; nucleotides outside the gene matches: 8. Full variable domain (outside the CDR3, taken from reference TRBV13 and TRBJ2-3): AAGVIQSPRHLIKEKRETATLKCYPIPRHDTVYWYQQGPGQDPQFLISFYEKMQSDKGSIPDRFSAQQFSDYHSELNMSSLELGDSALYFCASSFTSGGAAVTDTQYFGPGTRLTVL.

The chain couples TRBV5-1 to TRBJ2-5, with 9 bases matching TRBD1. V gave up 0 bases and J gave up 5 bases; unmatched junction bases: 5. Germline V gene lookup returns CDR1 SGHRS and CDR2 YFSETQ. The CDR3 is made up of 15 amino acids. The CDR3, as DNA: TGCGCCAGCAGCTTGGGACAGGGGGGATGGGAGACCCAGTACTTC. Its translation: CASSLGQGGWETQYF. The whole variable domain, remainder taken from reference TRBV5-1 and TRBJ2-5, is KAGVTQTPRYLIKTRGQQVTLSCSPISGHRSVSWYQQTPGQGLQFLFEYFSETQRNKGNFPGRFSGRQFSNSRSEMNVSTLELGDSALYLCASSLGQGGWETQYFGPGTRLLVL.

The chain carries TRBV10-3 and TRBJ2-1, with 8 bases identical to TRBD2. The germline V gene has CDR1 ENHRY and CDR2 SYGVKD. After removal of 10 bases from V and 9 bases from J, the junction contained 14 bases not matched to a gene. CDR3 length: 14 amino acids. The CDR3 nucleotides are TGTGCCACCCTCTCGACCGGGGGGGCCGGTGAGCAGTTCTTC. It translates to CATLSTGGAGEQFF.

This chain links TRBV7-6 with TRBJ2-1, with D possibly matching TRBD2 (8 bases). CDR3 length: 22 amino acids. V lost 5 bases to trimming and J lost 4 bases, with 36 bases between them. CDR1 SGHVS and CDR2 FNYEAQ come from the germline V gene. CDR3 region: CASSPRQTGAFVGGAAYNEQFF. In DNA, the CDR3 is TGTGCCAGCAGCCCCCGGCAAACAGGGGCCTTCGTCGGGGGGGCGGCGTACAATGAGCAGTTCTTC.